This T cell receptor beta chain appears in the sequencing data of a study of control samples from healthy donors and cancer patients. TCRdb's table, derived via immunoSEQ multiplex PCR, lists solely in-frame clones and lacks some. Of about 160,000 clones listed, around 90% are singletons. Germline loops: CDR1 SGHVS, CDR2 FQNEAQ. V was clipped by 2 bases and J by 1 base, with 11 bases between them. This CDR3 is built from 15 residues. This TCR came from a man aged 25 to 45 in good health. The sequencing sample was made of blood. J is TRBJ1-1 and V is TRBV7-8; D may be TRBD1 (6 bases). The CDR3, as DNA: TGTGCCAGCAGCTTAATGGCCAGGGGGAACACTGAAGCTTTCTTT. It yields the protein CASSLMARGNTEAFF. The complete variable domain, with remaining parts taken from reference TRBV7-8 and TRBJ1-1, reads GAGVSQSPRYKVAKRGQDVALRCDPISGHVSLFWYQQALGQGPEFLTYFQNEAQLDKSGLPSDRFFAERPEGSVSTLKIQRTQQEDSAVYLCASSLMARGNTEAFFGQGTRLTVV.